One sample yielded the 27 T cell receptor beta chains listed below, sequenced in a study of blood T cells in healthy people across ages. Sample-barcoded 5' priming and a J-beta primer mix drove a second PCR of roughly 7 to 11 cycles. Each CDR3 protein gets one entry after TCRdb re-called the 5' RACE reads with MiXCR. In the table there are roughly 720,000 distinct CDR3 sequences, approximately 53% of which are singletons. The specimen sequenced was blood. These receptors were taken from a man older than 75 in good health.

There are a few counts of this clonotype. This chain joins TRBV20-1 and TRBJ2-5; D is uncertain. CDR1 and CDR2 from the germline V gene are DFQATT and SNEGSKA (reference sequence). Trimming stripped 0 bases from V and 4 bases from J, with 9 bases between. The CDR3 has 13 amino acids. The DNA of the CDR3 is TGCAGTGCTAGAGACGGCCGCAGAGAGACCCAGTACTTC. Protein: CSARDGRRETQYF.

The chain recombines TRBV12-3 or TRBV12-4 with TRBJ1-6; TRBD1 matches at 7 bases. The length of the CDR3 is 15 residues. V shed 6 bases and J 11 bases; nucleotides not matched to a gene: 13. The CDR3 region has the DNA TGTGCCAGCAGGGGAGGAACAGGGGCCACCCCACCCCTCCACTTT. Its translation is CASRGGTGATPPLHF.

Concerning this clonotype: A junction end diverges from the germline sequence, so it may reflect a read error. The rearrangement links TRBV11-3 to TRBJ2-1, with D unclear. The CDR3 runs 14 residues. CDR1 is SGHNT, CDR2 YENEEA, per germline. The CDR3 DNA reads as TGTGCCAGCAGCCGGCTTAGAGCCAGCAATAAGCAGTTCTTC. This sequence encodes CASSRLRASNKQFF.

The CDR3 protein is CASIRGAYEQYF. DNA of the CDR3: TGTGCCAGCATCCGGGGCGCGTACGAGCAGTACTTC. The chain is built from TRBV6-1 and TRBJ2-7; possibly TRBD1 or TRBD2 for D (5 bases each). The CDR3 loop spans 12 amino acids. CDR1 is MNHNS, CDR2 SASEGT, per germline. The V gene lost 7 bases and the J gene lost 4 bases, with 11 bases spanning the gap.

The rearrangement uses TRBV27 and TRBJ2-5, with TRBD1 matching 8 bases. This CDR3 is built from 14 residues. The trim removed 4 bases at V and 3 bases at J, leaving 4 bases unmatched. Germline CDR1 reads MNHEY; CDR2 reads SMNVEV (reference sequence). For the CDR3, the DNA is TGTGCCAGCAGTTCCGCAGGGGGCAAAGAGACCCAGTACTTC. The encoded protein is CASSSAGGKETQYF.

This chain connects TRBV28 to TRBJ2-1; D is uncertain. V was shortened by 7 bases and J by 3 bases, with 1 base between the two germline ends. The CDR3 sequence is 10 residues long. Germline V lookup: CDR1 MDHEN, CDR2 SYDVKM. The CDR3 loop reads CASNYNEQFF. The CDR3 DNA is TGTGCCAGCAACTACAATGAGCAGTTCTTC. The variable domain in full, completed from reference TRBV28 and TRBJ2-1, reads DVKVTQSSRYLVKRTGEKVFLECVQDMDHENMFWYRQDPGLGLRLIYFSYDVKMKEKGDIPEGYSVSREKKERFSLILESASTNQTSMYLCASNYNEQFFGPGTRLTVL.

This chain connects TRBV20-1 to TRBJ1-5; D possibly corresponds to TRBD1 (5 bases). The V gene lost 3 bases and the J gene lost 2 bases, with 17 bases spanning the gap. The germline V gene encodes CDR1 DFQATT and CDR2 SNEGSKA (reference sequence). The CDR3 is made up of 16 amino acids. The CDR3 nucleotides read TGCAGTGCTAGTGTTGGCAGGGACGCGGGCAATCAGCCCCAGCATTTT. It yields the protein CSASVGRDAGNQPQHF.

The V call is TRBV2, the J call TRBJ2-4, with a possible D match to TRBD2 (6 bases). The J call may be incorrect, as the DNA end agrees better with TRBJ2-7. This CDR3 has 15 residues. Germline lookup yields CDR1 SNHLY and CDR2 FYNNEI. For the CDR3, the DNA is TGTGCCAGCAGTCGGGATTCTGGCGGGACCTACGAGCAGTACTTC. Residues: CASSRDSGGTYEQYF.

V and J are TRBV7-2 and TRBJ1-2; D is unclear. Trimming left V 2 bases short and J 8 bases short, with 12 bases between. The CDR3 has 13 amino acids. Germline V gene sequence: CDR1 SGHTA, CDR2 FQGNSA. CDR3 region: CASSLSYGEGYTF. The CDR3 nucleotides are TGTGCCAGCAGCTTAAGTTACGGGGAAGGCTACACCTTC.

The chain joins TRBV9 to TRBJ2-2; 9 nucleotides line up with TRBD2. Looked up from germline, CDR1 is SGDLS and CDR2 is YYNGEE. The CDR3 is 17 amino acids. The V and J ends lost 4 bases and 2 bases, in that order; junction bases with no gene match: 9. CDR3 bases: TGTGCCAGCAGCCCCGGGGGGCTAGCGGGAAACACCGGGGAGCTGTTTTTT. It specifies CASSPGGLAGNTGELFF.

This chain joins TRBV5-1 and TRBJ1-2, with D uncertain. Germline values: CDR1 SGHRS, CDR2 YFSETQ. The CDR3 covers 14 residues. Trimming took off 2 bases at V and 6 bases at J, with 14 bases between the two ends. Written as DNA, the CDR3 is TGCGCCAGCAGCTTAATCGCGGTCGAGGATGGCTACACCTTC. This codes for CASSLIAVEDGYTF.

Points on this clonotype: One base away lies a much larger clone, so this may be a sequencing read error. This chain joins TRBV7-2 and TRBJ2-3; D is undetermined. This CDR3 is built from 12 residues. CDR1 is SGHTA, CDR2 FQGNSA, per germline. The CDR3 nucleotides read TGTGTCAGCAGCCCCTACACAGATACGCAGTATTTT. Residues: CVSSPYTDTQYF.

This clonotype was seen more than once but under ten times. The rearrangement joins TRBV27 to TRBJ1-5, with 7 bases identical to TRBD1. Losses at the gene ends were 5 bases for V and 7 bases for J; bases not matched to a gene: 8. This CDR3 has 14 amino acids. Looked up from germline, CDR1 is MNHEY and CDR2 is SMNVEV (reference sequence). CDR3 region: CASSPTGDGQPQHF. CDR3 sequence (DNA): TGTGCCAGCAGTCCTACAGGGGACGGGCAGCCCCAGCATTTT.

The rearrangement uses TRBV7-9 and TRBJ2-1, with 8 bases lining up with TRBD1. The CDR3 is 16 residues long. J gave up 5 bases and V 5 bases, and 11 bases lay outside the gene matches. Germline CDR1 and CDR2: SEHNR and FQNEAQ (reference sequence). DNA for the CDR3: TGTGCCAGCAGCCTGATCGGAGGGACAGGCAACAATGAGCAGTTCTTC. It yields the protein CASSLIGGTGNNEQFF.

This clonotype was detected once. The chain employs TRBV5-1 and TRBJ2-1; tentative D call: TRBD1 (7 bases). Germline V gene lookup returns CDR1 SGHRS and CDR2 YFSETQ. The V end was cut by 2 bases, the J end by 9 bases, with 24 bases between. This CDR3 region has 17 residues. CDR3 nucleotides: TGCGCCAGCAGCTTTACAGGGGACACTAGCCTACTGGGTGAGCAGTTCTTC. It is translated as CASSFTGDTSLLGEQFF.

The rearrangement joins TRBV15 to TRBJ2-1; D is possibly TRBD1 or TRBD2 (5 bases each). The CDR3 length is 14 residues. Germline values: CDR1 LNHNV, CDR2 YYDKDF (reference sequence). Trimming removed 5 bases from V and 3 bases from J, with 11 bases in between. The CDR3: CATSEGFYYNEQFF. In nucleotides, the CDR3 is TGTGCCACCAGCGAGGGGTTCTACTACAATGAGCAGTTCTTC.

The chain combines TRBV20-1 with TRBJ1-2; D possibly corresponds to TRBD1 (5 bases). With 6 bases removed from V and 4 bases from J, the gap between germline ends came to 15 bases. In germline, CDR1 is DFQATT, CDR2 SNEGSKA (reference sequence). This CDR3 comprises 13 residues. The CDR3 DNA is TGCAGTGCCAGAATCCGGGGGATCTATGGCTACACCTTC. This translates into CSARIRGIYGYTF.

The rearrangement links TRBV7-9 to TRBJ2-1; TRBD2 agrees at 12 bases. After removal of 5 bases from V and 6 bases from J, the junction contained 5 bases not matched to a gene. The CDR3 length is 15 residues. Per germline, CDR1 SEHNR and CDR2 FQNEAQ (reference sequence). CDR3 sequence: CASSPRTSGTNEQFF. CDR3 nucleotides: TGTGCCAGCAGCCCCAGGACTAGCGGGACCAATGAGCAGTTCTTC.

CDR3 sequence: CASSEFDSGGSPYNEQFF. In DNA form, the CDR3 reads TGTGCCAGCAGTGAATTTGATAGCGGGGGCAGCCCCTACAATGAGCAGTTCTTC. This chain uses TRBV6-1 with TRBJ2-1; 9 bases are shared with TRBD2. Germline values: CDR1 MNHNS, CDR2 SASEGT. The CDR3 extends over 18 amino acids. V shed 2 bases, J shed 2 bases, and the junction held 10 bases outside the gene matches.

The gene calls are TRBV20-1 and TRBJ2-7; the D gene could be TRBD1 or TRBD2 (5 bases each). Trimming pared 4 bases from V and 7 bases from J, leaving 17 bases between. CDR3 length: 13 amino acids. Germline V CDR1 and CDR2: DFQATT, SNEGSKA (reference sequence). The CDR3 is CSATQTVGNEQYF. The CDR3 coding sequence is TGCAGTGCTACTCAGACAGTCGGGAATGAGCAGTACTTC.

The chain has TRBV13 and TRBJ2-5; possibly TRBD1 for D (5 bases). The assigned J gene may be wrong: the sequence end matches TRBJ2-7 better. CDR1 and CDR2 (germline): PRHDT, FYEKMQ (reference sequence). This CDR3 is 13 amino acids long. The CDR3 region is CASSNRINYEQYF. The CDR3 DNA is TGTGCCAGCAGTAACAGGATCAATTACGAGCAGTACTTC.

The chain recombines TRBV3-1 with TRBJ2-2; D not certain. Germline V gene lookup returns CDR1 LGHDT and CDR2 YNNKEL (reference sequence). The V and J ends lost 10 bases and 2 bases respectively, with 14 bases between them. This CDR3 comprises 14 residues. DNA of the CDR3: TGTGCCACCCTCGATAAGCTTAACACCGGGGAGCTGTTTTTT. The encoded protein is CATLDKLNTGELFF.

The rearrangement uses TRBV28 and TRBJ2-7, with unresolved D. The V gene lost 4 bases and the J gene lost 0 bases, with 4 bases spanning the gap. Germline-derived CDR1 and CDR2 are MDHEN and SYDVKM. The CDR3 has 12 amino acids. CDR3 sequence (DNA): TGTGCCAGCAGTTCCTGCTCCTACGAGCAGTACTTC. The encoded protein is CASSSCSYEQYF.

V gene TRBV28 combines with J gene TRBJ2-7; tentative D call: TRBD1 (5 bases). The CDR3 loop spans 13 amino acids. V was trimmed by 3 bases and J by 3 bases, leaving 9 bases between them. The germline gives CDR1 MDHEN, CDR2 SYDVKM. The CDR3 sequence is CASSLAGFYEQYF. The CDR3 DNA follows: TGTGCCAGCAGTTTGGCAGGGTTCTACGAGCAGTACTTC. The full variable domain, its missing parts supplied by reference TRBV28 and TRBJ2-7, is DVKVTQSSRYLVKRTGEKVFLECVQDMDHENMFWYRQDPGLGLRLIYFSYDVKMKEKGDIPEGYSVSREKKERFSLILESASTNQTSMYLCASSLAGFYEQYFGPGTRLTVT.

The chain uses TRBV7-3 and TRBJ2-7; no clear D. There are 14 residues in the CDR3. Deletions cut 4 bases from V and 5 bases from J, with 15 bases between. Germline V gene sequence: CDR1 SGHTA, CDR2 FQGTGA. CDR3: CASSSSFPVDEQYF. The CDR3 nucleotides are TGTGCCAGCAGCTCCTCATTCCCGGTCGACGAGCAGTACTTC. The whole variable domain, remainder taken from reference TRBV7-3 and TRBJ2-7, is GAGVSQTPSNKVTEKGKYVELRCDPISGHTALYWYRQSLGQGPEFLIYFQGTGAADDSGLPNDRFFAVRPEGSVSTLKIQRTERGDSAVYLCASSSSFPVDEQYFGPGTRLTVT.

J is TRBJ2-7 and V is TRBV7-9, with TRBD2 matching over 12 bases. V was pared by 5 bases and J by 2 bases, with 13 bases of the junction left unmatched. This CDR3 region has 18 residues. The germline gives CDR1 SEHNR, CDR2 FQNEAQ (reference sequence). The CDR3 nucleotides are TGTGCCAGCAGCCCCGACCTAGCGGGAGGGCCTGAAACCTACGAGCAGTACTTC. Protein: CASSPDLAGGPETYEQYF.

The chain combines TRBV6-5 with TRBJ2-7; D ambiguous. This CDR3 region has 15 residues. The V end lost 5 bases, the J end lost 1 base, and 15 bases lay between the germline ends. In germline, CDR1 is MNHEY, CDR2 SVGAGI. The CDR3 coding sequence is TGTGCCAGCAGTCCCTACGCCTCCCTTTCCTACGAGCAGTACTTC. It specifies CASSPYASLSYEQYF.